The entry below describes one TCR beta chain. The CDR3 is 13 residues long. CDR1 and CDR2 from the germline V gene are SGHTA and FQGNSA. Trimming cost V 5 bases and J 4 bases, with 12 bases left between them. This sample is drawn from a study of blood T cell repertoires in COVID-19. Study as a whole: Collection of acute and convalescent COVID-19 samples took place in the United States, Italy and Spain. In each case, the material was cDNA or gDNA derived from T cells, B-cell-depleted T cells, or PBMCs.

During active infection, Seattle patients enrolled and were then monitored through disease. Measured with immunoSEQ multiplex PCR; TCRdb has only the in-frame clones, and not every one. The sample yields a few hundred thousand clones, roughly 86% seen once. The chain joins TRBV7-2 to TRBJ2-7, with D maybe TRBD2 (7 bases). The TCR sequence derives from a woman aged 25 to 45 with COVID-19, enrolled during active disease. Sequenced: peripheral blood. CDR3 loop: CASSRRGAYEQYF. The CDR3 nucleotides read TGTGCCAGCAGCCGTCGGGGGGCTTACGAGCAGTACTTC.